This T cell receptor beta chain was recorded in a study of blood T cells in healthy people across ages. V dropped 4 bases and J dropped 4; count of bases not matched to a gene: 10. This CDR3 comprises 17 residues. CDR1 is SGDLS and CDR2 is YYNGEE in the germline V gene. Study-level results: While age rose, TCR beta diversity per million T cells dropped in a roughly linear way.

This clonotype was seen more than once but under ten times. The target antigen is unknown. Isolated per sample were at least 6 million PBMCs. Primed by a sample-barcoded 5' primer and a J-beta primer mix, a second PCR proceeded for about 7 to 11 cycles. TCRdb re-derived calls from the 5' RACE reads in MiXCR, one entry per CDR3 protein. The repertoire holds around 1.1 million distinct CDR3 sequences, with about two fifths as singletons. This chain uses TRBV9 with TRBJ2-1, with 11 bases that match TRBD2. Sequenced: blood. This receptor was obtained from a man younger than 35 in good health. The CDR3 sequence: CASSPSRLAGLYNEQFF. CDR3 DNA sequence: TGTGCCAGCAGCCCATCCCGACTAGCGGGGTTGTACAATGAGCAGTTCTTC.